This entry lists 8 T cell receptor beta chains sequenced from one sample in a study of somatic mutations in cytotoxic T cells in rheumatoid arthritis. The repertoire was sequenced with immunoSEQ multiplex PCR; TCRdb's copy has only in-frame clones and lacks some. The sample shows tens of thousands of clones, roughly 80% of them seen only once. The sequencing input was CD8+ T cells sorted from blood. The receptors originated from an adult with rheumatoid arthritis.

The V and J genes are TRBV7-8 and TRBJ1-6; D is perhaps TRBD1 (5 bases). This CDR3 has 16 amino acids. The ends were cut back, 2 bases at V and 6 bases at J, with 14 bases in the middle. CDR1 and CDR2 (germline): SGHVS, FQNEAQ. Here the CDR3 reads CASSLFMDNGNSPLHF. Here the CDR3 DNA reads TGTGCCAGCAGCTTATTCATGGACAACGGTAATTCACCCCTCCACTTT.

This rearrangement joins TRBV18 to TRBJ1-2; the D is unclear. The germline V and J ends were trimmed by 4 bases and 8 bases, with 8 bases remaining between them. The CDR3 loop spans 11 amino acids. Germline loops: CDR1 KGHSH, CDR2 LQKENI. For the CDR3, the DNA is TGTGCCAGCTCACGTGAGAGGGGCTACACCTTC. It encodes CASSRERGYTF.

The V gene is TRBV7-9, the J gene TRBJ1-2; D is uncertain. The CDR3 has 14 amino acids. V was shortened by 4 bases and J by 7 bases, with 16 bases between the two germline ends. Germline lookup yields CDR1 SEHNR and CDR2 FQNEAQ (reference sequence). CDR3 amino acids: CASSSSFGVSGYTF. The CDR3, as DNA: TGTGCCAGCAGCTCCTCTTTCGGGGTCTCTGGCTACACCTTC.

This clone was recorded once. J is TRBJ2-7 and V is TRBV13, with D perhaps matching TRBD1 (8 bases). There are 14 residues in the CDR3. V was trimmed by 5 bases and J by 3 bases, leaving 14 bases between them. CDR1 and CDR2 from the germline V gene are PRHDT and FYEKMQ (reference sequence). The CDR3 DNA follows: TGTGCCAGCAGCGGGGGGGGACAGGACTACGAGCAGTACTTC. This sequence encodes CASSGGGQDYEQYF.

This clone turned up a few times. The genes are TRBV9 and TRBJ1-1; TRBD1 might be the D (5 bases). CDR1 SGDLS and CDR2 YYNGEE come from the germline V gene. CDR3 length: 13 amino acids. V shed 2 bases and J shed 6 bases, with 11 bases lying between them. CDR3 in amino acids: CASSVPPGPEAFF. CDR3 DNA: TGTGCCAGCAGCGTGCCGCCAGGGCCTGAAGCTTTCTTT.

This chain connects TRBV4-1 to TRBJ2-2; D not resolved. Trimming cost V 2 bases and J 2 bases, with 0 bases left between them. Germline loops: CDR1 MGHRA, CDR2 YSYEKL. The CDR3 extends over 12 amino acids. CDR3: CASSQNTGELFF. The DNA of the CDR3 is TGCGCCAGCAGCCAAAACACCGGGGAGCTGTTTTTT.

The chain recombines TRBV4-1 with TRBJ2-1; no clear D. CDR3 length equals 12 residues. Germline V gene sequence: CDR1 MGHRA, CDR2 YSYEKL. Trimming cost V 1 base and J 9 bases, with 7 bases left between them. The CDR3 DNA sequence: TGCGCCAGCAGCCAAGTTATCGGTGAGCAGTTCTTC. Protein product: CASSQVIGEQFF.

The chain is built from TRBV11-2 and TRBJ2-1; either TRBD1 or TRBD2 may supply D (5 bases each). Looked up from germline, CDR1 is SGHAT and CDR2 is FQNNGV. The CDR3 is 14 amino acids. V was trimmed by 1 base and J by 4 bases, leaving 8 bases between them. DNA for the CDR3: TGTGCCAGCAGCTTAGGGGGGTTGTACAATGAGCAGTTCTTC. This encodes CASSLGGLYNEQFF.